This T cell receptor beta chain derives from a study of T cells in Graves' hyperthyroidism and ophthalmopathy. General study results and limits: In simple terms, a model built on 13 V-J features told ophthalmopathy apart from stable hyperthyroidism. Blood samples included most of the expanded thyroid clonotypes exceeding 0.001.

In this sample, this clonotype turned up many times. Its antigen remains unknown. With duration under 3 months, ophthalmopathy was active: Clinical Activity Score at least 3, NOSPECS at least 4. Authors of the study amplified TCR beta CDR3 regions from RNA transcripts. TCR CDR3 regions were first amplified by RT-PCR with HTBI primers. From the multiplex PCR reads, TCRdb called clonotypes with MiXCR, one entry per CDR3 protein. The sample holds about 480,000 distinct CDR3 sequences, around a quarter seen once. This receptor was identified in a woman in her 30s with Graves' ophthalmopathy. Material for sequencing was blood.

Written as DNA, the CDR3 is TGTGCCAGCAGCTTACGAGTCGGGGGGCCAAAAGGAAACACCATATATTTT. It codes for CASSLRVGGPKGNTIYF. The chain recombines TRBV11-1 with TRBJ1-3; TRBD1 might be the D (6 bases). Trimming pared 2 bases from V and 4 bases from J, leaving 18 bases between. From germline, CDR1 is SGHAT and CDR2 FQDESV (reference sequence). The CDR3 loop spans 17 amino acids. Drawing the rest from reference TRBV11-1 and TRBJ1-3, the complete variable domain is EAEVAQSPRYKITEKSQAVAFWCDPISGHATLYWYRQILGQGPELLVQFQDESVVDDSQLPKDRFSAERLKGVDSTLKIQPAELGDSAMYLCASSLRVGGPKGNTIYFGEGSWLTVV.